Listed here are 21 T cell receptor beta chains from one sample, sequenced in a study of T cell responses to AZD1222 COVID-19 vaccine. The protocol was immunoSEQ multiplex PCR, while the TCRdb copy is restricted to in-frame clones and leaves out a portion. The top ten hold 5% to 7% of the sample, which has some 130,000 clones, around 90% seen once. Source: peripheral blood, taken 28 days after the second AZD1222 dose. The receptors shown here come from an adult who received the AZD1222 COVID-19 vaccine.

J is TRBJ1-2 and V is TRBV14; D is possibly TRBD1 (6 bases). The CDR3 runs 14 residues. V was cut by 4 bases and J by 3 bases, with 12 bases left in between. The germline gives CDR1 SGHDN, CDR2 FVKESK. In DNA, the CDR3 is TGTGCCAGCAGCCTAATACAGGGAGACTATGGCTACACCTTC. Encoded protein: CASSLIQGDYGYTF.

The chain couples TRBV19 to TRBJ1-2, with a possible D match to TRBD1 (5 bases). The V and J ends lost 3 bases and 3 bases respectively, with 17 bases between them. Germline V gene sequence: CDR1 LNHDA, CDR2 SQIVND (reference sequence). There are 16 residues in the CDR3. The CDR3 DNA reads TGTGCCAGTAGTATCTTGGGCCGAACAGGAGACTATGGCTACACCTTC. As protein: CASSILGRTGDYGYTF.

The V and J genes are TRBV18 and TRBJ1-1; TRBD1 matches at 8 bases. With V trimmed by 5 bases and J by 3 bases, 11 bases remained unmatched. The V gene's germline CDR1 is KGHSH and CDR2 LQKENI. The CDR3 is 16 residues long. Here the CDR3 reads CASSSQGARLDTEAFF. CDR3 coding DNA: TGTGCCAGCTCATCCCAGGGGGCGAGGTTGGACACTGAAGCTTTCTTT.

The J gene is TRBJ1-6, the V gene TRBV19; D gene uncertain. CDR3 length: 13 residues. Per the germline V gene, CDR1 is LNHDA and CDR2 is SQIVND (reference sequence). V was cut by 4 bases and J by 7 bases, with 8 bases left in between. CDR3 loop: CASSTHRNSPLHF. CDR3 bases: TGTGCCAGTAGTACCCATCGAAATTCACCCCTCCACTTT.

The chain combines TRBV4-2 with TRBJ1-1, with TRBD1 identical over 7 bases. This CDR3 is built from 14 residues. Germline V gene lookup returns CDR1 LGHNA and CDR2 YNFKEQ. Trimming cost V 3 bases and J 5 bases; bases outside gene matches: 6. The CDR3 nucleotides read TGTGCCAGCAGCCAGATTCTACAGGGGACTGAAGCTTTCTTT. Translation: CASSQILQGTEAFF.

This clone was recorded a few times. J is TRBJ2-7 and V is TRBV5-4; D gene ambiguous. Germline lookup yields CDR1 SGHNT and CDR2 YYREEE (reference sequence). The ends were cut back, 2 bases at V and 3 bases at J, with 12 bases in the middle. There are 14 residues in the CDR3. The CDR3 protein is CASSLGRQDYEQYF. For the CDR3, the DNA is TGTGCCAGCAGCTTAGGAAGACAAGACTACGAGCAGTACTTC.

In regard to this clone: The junction departs from the called germline gene at one end, perhaps through a read error. The rearrangement links TRBV30 to TRBJ1-1; TRBD1 aligns across 7 bases. The CDR3 has 11 residues. Germline V CDR1 and CDR2: GTSNPN, SVGIG (reference sequence). The CDR3 nucleotides read TGTGCCTGGAGTCTACAGGGGATGCCGCTCTTT. This sequence encodes CAWSLQGMPLF.

The chain has TRBV3-1 (or the pseudogene TRBV3-2) and TRBJ2-2; D is possibly TRBD1 (5 bases). Germline values: CDR1 LGHDT, CDR2 YNNKEL (reference sequence). The germline V and J ends were trimmed by 2 bases and 3 bases, with 10 bases remaining between them. This CDR3 has 15 amino acids. The chain's CDR3 is CASSQQTAYTGELFF. The CDR3 region has the DNA TGTGCCAGCAGCCAACAGACAGCCTACACCGGGGAGCTGTTTTTT.

This rearrangement joins TRBV18 to TRBJ2-5; TRBD1 matches at 7 bases. Germline trimming cut 2 bases from V and 2 bases from J; bases unmatched to any gene: 2. Germline V CDR1 and CDR2: KGHSH, LQKENI. The CDR3 length is 14 residues. As DNA, the CDR3 is TGTGCCAGCTCACCAGCCAGGGGGCAAGAGACCCAGTACTTC. Protein product: CASSPARGQETQYF.

The sample holds one count of this clone. The DNA for the CDR3 is TGTGCCAGTAGTATGGACAGGAGTAACTATGGCTACACCTTC. Translating gives CASSMDRSNYGYTF. The chain employs TRBV19 and TRBJ1-2, with 7 bases lining up with TRBD1. The CDR3 totals 14 residues. Per the germline V gene, CDR1 is LNHDA and CDR2 is SQIVND (reference sequence). Trimming removed 3 bases from V and 1 base from J; junction bases left unmatched: 2.

V is TRBV7-8 and J is TRBJ2-7; weak D call: TRBD2 (5 bases). Trimming pared 5 bases from V and 2 bases from J, leaving 16 bases between. The CDR3 extends over 15 amino acids. From germline, CDR1 is SGHVS and CDR2 FQNEAQ. CDR3 sequence (DNA): TGTGCCAGCAGCCAGGTCCCGAGCGGCACCTACGAGCAGTACTTC. Protein product: CASSQVPSGTYEQYF.

This clone came up once. This chain links TRBV19 with TRBJ2-1; D not certain. V was trimmed by 0 bases and J by 7 bases, leaving 7 bases between them. The CDR3 loop spans 13 amino acids. The germline gives CDR1 LNHDA, CDR2 SQIVND (reference sequence). The CDR3 loop reads CASSIDLENEQFF. The CDR3 coding sequence is TGTGCCAGTAGTATAGATCTCGAGAATGAGCAGTTCTTC.

V is TRBV29-1 and J is TRBJ2-1, with 11 bases identical to TRBD1. The CDR3 totals 13 residues. Germline-derived CDR1 and CDR2 are SQVTM and ANQGSEA. Losses at the gene ends were 4 bases for V and 6 bases for J; bases not matched to a gene: 2. CDR3 bases: TGCAGCGTTGGGGGACAGGGGGGCAATGAGCAGTTCTTC. Its protein product is CSVGGQGGNEQFF.

The rearrangement uses TRBV9 and TRBJ1-6; D remains ambiguous. CDR3 length equals 13 residues. Trimming pared 3 bases from V and 7 bases from J, leaving 8 bases between. Germline-derived CDR1 and CDR2 are SGDLS and YYNGEE. This CDR3 is CASSERWNSPLHF. In DNA form, the CDR3 reads TGTGCCAGCAGCGAACGGTGGAATTCACCCCTCCACTTT.

The V call is TRBV3-1 (or the pseudogene TRBV3-2), the J call TRBJ2-7, with unresolved D. Trimming left V 2 bases short and J 5 bases short, with 13 bases between. The germline gives CDR1 LGHDT, CDR2 YNNKEL (reference sequence). CDR3 size: 14 residues. CDR3 sequence reads: CASSQHSRKDEQYF. CDR3 sequence (DNA): TGTGCCAGCAGCCAACATTCTCGGAAGGACGAGCAGTACTTC.

V is TRBV4-2 and J is TRBJ2-7; 8 positions agree with TRBD2. This CDR3 comprises 16 residues. V dropped 1 base and J dropped 0; count of bases not matched to a gene: 5. From germline, CDR1 is LGHNA and CDR2 YNFKEQ. The CDR3 DNA reads TGTGCCAGCAGCCAAGCGGTAGCGGGGAGCTCCTACGAGCAGTACTTC. Translation: CASSQAVAGSSYEQYF.

The table lists this clone with a count of one. The V call is TRBV27, the J call TRBJ2-1; D gene ambiguous. V dropped 5 bases and J dropped 7 bases, with 15 bases sitting between them. This CDR3 region has 14 residues. Germline values: CDR1 MNHEY, CDR2 SMNVEV (reference sequence). This chain's CDR3 is CASSRGPGSNEQFF. The DNA for the CDR3 is TGTGCCAGCAGTCGTGGTCCGGGCAGTAATGAGCAGTTCTTC.

The gene calls are TRBV6-2 or TRBV6-3 and TRBJ1-5, with no clear D. Trimming took 0 bases from V and 3 from J, leaving 15 bases between them. This CDR3 comprises 17 residues. Per the germline V gene, CDR1 is MNHEY and CDR2 is SVGEGT. The chain's CDR3 is CASSYSPWAGLNQPQHF. The CDR3 DNA reads TGTGCCAGCAGTTACTCGCCCTGGGCAGGACTCAATCAGCCCCAGCATTTT.

This clone was observed a handful of times. The rearrangement joins TRBV9 to TRBJ2-2, with 10 bases fitting TRBD2. The trim removed 3 bases at V and 4 bases at J, leaving 3 bases unmatched. This CDR3 region has 15 residues. Looked up from germline, CDR1 is SGDLS and CDR2 is YYNGEE. The CDR3 DNA reads TGTGCCAGCAGCGAGCGGGGGGGCCGCACCGGGGAGCTGTTTTTT. Translated: CASSERGGRTGELFF.

The CDR3 loop reads CASSKRASNQPQHF. The CDR3 DNA reads as TGTGCCAGTAGTAAGCGGGCCAGCAATCAGCCCCAGCATTTT. The chain carries TRBV19 and TRBJ1-5, with D hard to call. This CDR3 has 14 amino acids. Trimming stripped 4 bases from V and 1 base from J, with 8 bases between. CDR1 is LNHDA, CDR2 SQIVND, per germline (reference sequence).

This chain links TRBV19 with TRBJ2-2, with D uncertain. Germline V gives CDR1 LNHDA, CDR2 SQIVND (reference sequence). This CDR3 region has 12 residues. Trimming stripped 4 bases from V and 7 bases from J, with 7 bases between. Here the CDR3 reads CASSKELGELFF. DNA for the CDR3: TGTGCCAGTAGTAAAGAACTCGGGGAGCTGTTTTTT.